This is a list of T cell receptor beta chains from one sample in a study of T-cell reconstitution after alpha-beta-depleted transplantation in children. In TCRdb, the PCR reads were re-called with MiXCR into one record per CDR3 protein. The data hold about 250,000 distinct CDR3 sequences, with 20% to 30% observed a single time. The sequenced sample was PBMCs, mostly from graft donor cells, obtained 360 days after TCRalphabeta/CD19-depleted stem cell transplant. These receptors were collected from a female patient between 2 and 10 years old who had a stem cell transplant for congenital amegakaryocytic thrombocytopenia, so the T cells may come from the graft donor. Both conserved end residues are part of each CDR3. Fields, in order: V gene, J gene, D gene, clone size, CDR3 protein, CDR3 DNA. A D gene is named only where the DNA matches it firmly. Not every row has a clone size; where given, it reads once, few, many or a size class.

TRBV4-1	TRBJ2-3	TRBD1	-	CASSHPTGKDTDTQYF	TGCGCCAGCAGCCATCCGACAGGGAAAGACACAGATACGCAGTATTTT
TRBV5-1	TRBJ2-3	-	-	CASSLIGARTDTQYF	TGCGCCAGCAGCTTGATCGGCGCACGCACAGATACGCAGTATTTT
TRBV24-1	TRBJ2-3	TRBD1	-	CAAQGAVSTDTQYF	TGTGCCGCACAGGGGGCAGTAAGCACAGATACGCAGTATTTT
TRBV3-1	TRBJ2-3	-	few	CASSRGPGTDTQYF	TGTGCCAGCAGCCGAGGACCCGGCACAGATACGCAGTATTTT
TRBV11-2	TRBJ1-2	-	-	CASSLGIDYGYTF	TGTGCCAGCAGCTTAGGGATAGACTATGGCTACACCTTC
TRBV18	TRBJ2-5	-	once	CASSPPTWDQETQYF	TGTGCCAGCTCACCACCGACGTGGGATCAAGAGACCCAGTACTTC
TRBV7-9	TRBJ2-6	-	-	CASSLGENWGANVLTF	TGTGCCAGCAGCTTAGGGGAAAACTGGGGGGCCAACGTCCTGACTTTC
TRBV3-1	TRBJ2-2	TRBD2	few	CASSGLADHTGELFF	TGTGCCAGCAGCGGACTAGCGGACCACACCGGGGAGCTGTTTTTT
TRBV6-1	TRBJ2-7	-	-	CASSEQFDEQYF	TGTGCCAGCAGTGAACAATTTGACGAGCAGTACTTC
TRBV12-3/TRBV12-4	TRBJ1-5	-	few	CASSLAAGYQPQHF	TGTGCCAGCAGTTTAGCGGCAGGGTATCAGCCCCAGCATTTT
TRBV20-1	TRBJ2-5	-	few	CSARVGGRSQETQYF	TGCAGTGCTCGGGTGGGCGGGCGCAGCCAAGAGACCCAGTACTTC
TRBV10-2	TRBJ2-5	-	-	CASSEMEGAQETQYF	TGCGCCAGCAGTGAGATGGAGGGAGCCCAAGAGACCCAGTACTTC
TRBV20-1	TRBJ1-1	-	-	CSADQWTATTEAFF	TGCAGTGCGGACCAGTGGACGGCTACCACTGAAGCTTTCTTT
TRBV20-1	TRBJ2-3	TRBD2	-	CSALAGGAGDTQYF	TGCAGTGCTTTAGCGGGGGGAGCTGGAGATACGCAGTATTTT